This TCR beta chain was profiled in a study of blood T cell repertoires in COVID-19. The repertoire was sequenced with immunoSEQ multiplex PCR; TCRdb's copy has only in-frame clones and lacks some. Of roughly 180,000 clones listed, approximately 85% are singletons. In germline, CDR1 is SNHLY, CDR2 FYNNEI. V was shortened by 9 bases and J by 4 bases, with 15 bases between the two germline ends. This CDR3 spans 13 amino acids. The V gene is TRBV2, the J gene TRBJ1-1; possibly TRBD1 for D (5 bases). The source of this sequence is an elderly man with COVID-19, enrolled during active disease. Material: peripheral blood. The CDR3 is CASFLRGSTEAFF. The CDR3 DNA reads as TGTGCCAGTTTCCTCCGGGGGAGCACTGAAGCTTTCTTT.